This T cell receptor beta chain was found in a study of blood T cell repertoires in COVID-19. In the study overall: There were acute and convalescent COVID-19 samples, and they came from the United States, Italy and Spain.

Study processing details: Estimation of nucleated cell counts relied on the amplification of reference gene primers. Measured with immunoSEQ multiplex PCR; TCRdb has only the in-frame clones, and not every one. V, J and clone size reflect that table, while D and trimming were determined from the DNA. The sample yields 50,000 or so clones, 87% seen once. Trimming cost V 2 bases and J 4 bases, with 12 bases left between them. CDR1 is MNHEY, CDR2 SVGAGI, per germline. There are 15 residues in the CDR3. The chain recombines TRBV6-5 with TRBJ1-3; unclear D gene. The clonotype comes from a man aged 50-59 years with active COVID-19. Sequencing was done on a sample of peripheral blood. The CDR3 loop reads CASSYRGPGGNTIYF. CDR3 in DNA: TGTGCCAGCAGTTACCGAGGCCCGGGGGGAAACACCATATATTTT.